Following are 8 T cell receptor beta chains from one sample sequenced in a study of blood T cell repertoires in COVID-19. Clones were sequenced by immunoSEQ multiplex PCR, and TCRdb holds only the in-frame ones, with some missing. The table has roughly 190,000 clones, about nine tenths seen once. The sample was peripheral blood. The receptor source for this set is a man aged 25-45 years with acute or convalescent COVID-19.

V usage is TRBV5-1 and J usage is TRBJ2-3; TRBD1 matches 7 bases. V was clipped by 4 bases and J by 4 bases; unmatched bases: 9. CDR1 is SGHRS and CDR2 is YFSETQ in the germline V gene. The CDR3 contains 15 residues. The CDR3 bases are TGCGCCAGCAGCATGCCGAGGGGGCTGGCAGATACGCAGTATTTT. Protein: CASSMPRGLADTQYF.

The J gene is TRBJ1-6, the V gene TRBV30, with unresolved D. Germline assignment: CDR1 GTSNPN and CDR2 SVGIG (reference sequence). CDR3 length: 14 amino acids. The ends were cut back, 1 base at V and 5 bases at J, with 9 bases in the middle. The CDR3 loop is CAWSEGVHNSPLHF. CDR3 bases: TGTGCCTGGAGTGAGGGAGTTCATAATTCACCCCTCCACTTT.

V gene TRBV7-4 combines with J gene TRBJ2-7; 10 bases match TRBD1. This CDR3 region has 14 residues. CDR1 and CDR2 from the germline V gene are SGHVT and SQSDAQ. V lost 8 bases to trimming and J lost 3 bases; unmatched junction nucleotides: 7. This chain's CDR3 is CASVGTGDFYEQYF. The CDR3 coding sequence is TGTGCCAGCGTGGGGACAGGGGATTTCTACGAGCAGTACTTC.

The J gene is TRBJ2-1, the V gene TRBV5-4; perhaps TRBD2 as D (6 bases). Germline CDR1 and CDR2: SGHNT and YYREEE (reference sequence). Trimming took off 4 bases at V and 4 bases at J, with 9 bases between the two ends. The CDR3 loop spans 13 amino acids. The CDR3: CASSPREYNEQFF. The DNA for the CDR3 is TGTGCCAGCAGCCCCCGGGAGTACAATGAGCAGTTCTTC. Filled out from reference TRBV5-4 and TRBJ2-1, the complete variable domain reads ETGVTQSPTHLIKTRGQQVTLRCSSQSGHNTVSWYQQALGQGPQFIFQYYREEENGRGNFPPRFSGLQFPNYSSELNVNALELDDSALYLCASSPREYNEQFFGPGTRLTVL.

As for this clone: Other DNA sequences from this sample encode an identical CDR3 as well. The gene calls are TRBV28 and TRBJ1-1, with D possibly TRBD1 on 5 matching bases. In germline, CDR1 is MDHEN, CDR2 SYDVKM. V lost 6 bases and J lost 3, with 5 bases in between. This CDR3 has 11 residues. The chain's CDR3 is CASRGDTEAFF. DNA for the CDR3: TGTGCCAGCAGAGGGGACACTGAAGCTTTCTTT.

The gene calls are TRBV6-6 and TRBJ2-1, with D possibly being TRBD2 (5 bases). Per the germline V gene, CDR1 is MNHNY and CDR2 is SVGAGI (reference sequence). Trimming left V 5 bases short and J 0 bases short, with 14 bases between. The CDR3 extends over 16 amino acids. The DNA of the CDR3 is TGTGCCAGCAGTACACCGACTACGAGCTCCTACAATGAGCAGTTCTTC. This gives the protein CASSTPTTSSYNEQFF.

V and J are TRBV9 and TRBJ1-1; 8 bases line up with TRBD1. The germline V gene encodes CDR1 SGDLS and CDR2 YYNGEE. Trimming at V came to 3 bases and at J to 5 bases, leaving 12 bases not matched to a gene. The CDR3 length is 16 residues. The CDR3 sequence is CASSGEGGQGWTEAFF. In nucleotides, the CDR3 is TGTGCCAGCAGCGGGGAGGGTGGACAGGGCTGGACTGAAGCTTTCTTT.

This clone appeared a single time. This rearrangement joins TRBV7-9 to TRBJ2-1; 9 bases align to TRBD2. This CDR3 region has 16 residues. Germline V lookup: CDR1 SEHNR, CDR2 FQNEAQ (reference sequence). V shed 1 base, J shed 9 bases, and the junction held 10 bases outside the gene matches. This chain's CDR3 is CASSLVIGGGAVEQFF. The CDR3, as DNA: TGTGCCAGCAGCTTAGTCATCGGCGGGGGGGCCGTTGAGCAGTTCTTC.